This T cell receptor beta chain was sequenced for a study of molecular identifiers for immune sequencing clone quantification. General study points: Identical barcode-sharing TCR molecules could lead to underestimated sizes for highly expanded clones.

This clonotype has a count of ten or more. Its target is unknown. V was cut by 4 bases and J by 3 bases, with 16 bases left in between. Germline V lookup: CDR1 SEHNR, CDR2 FQNEAQ (reference sequence). The CDR3 loop spans 15 amino acids. TCRdb processed the PCR reads anew with MiXCR; each CDR3 protein has one entry. The table shows approximately 97,000 distinct CDR3 sequences, with approximately 25% occurring only once. This sequence originates from a human donor in good health. Some libraries in this study had Jurkat cell RNA spiked in. The rearrangement uses TRBV7-9 and TRBJ2-7; tentatively, D is TRBD1 or TRBD2 (5 bases each). What was sequenced was naive CD8+ T cells from blood, with Jurkat cell RNA spiked in. Subset given: FACS-sorted CD8+CD4-CCR7+CD45RA+ naive T cells. CDR3 nucleotide sequence: TGTGCCAGCAGCTCGGAGGCAGGGCTAGGCTACGAGCAGTACTTC. Its translation is CASSSEAGLGYEQYF.